This T cell receptor beta chain comes out of a study of T cell responses to AZD1222 COVID-19 vaccine. Whole-study findings and limits: All repertoire sampling was performed exclusively after the peak T cell response. Only a handful of AZD1222 recipients, roughly 6 in all, had baseline seropositivity. There were mostly white British donors and more females than males, and clonal diversity was possibly underestimated.

Generated by immunoSEQ multiplex PCR, the TCRdb table keeps only in-frame clones and is missing some. The repertoire consists of some 130,000 clones, with 90% to 95% occurring once and the leading ten covering roughly 7.1%. Concerning this clone: As yet, its antigen is unknown.

Both about-4-week and about-12-week second-dose recipients were combined. Between the trimmed V and J ends, which lost 2 bases and 8 bases, there was a span of 9 bases. Germline V CDR1 and CDR2: DFQATT, SNEGSKA (reference sequence). The CDR3 is 11 amino acids. The TCR was taken from an adult who received the AZD1222 COVID-19 vaccine. The chain recombines TRBV20-1 with TRBJ1-2; D gene ambiguous. Sequencing used peripheral blood, obtained 28 days after the second AZD1222 dose. CDR3 sequence: CSARTGWGYTF. The CDR3 bases are TGCAGTGCTAGAACCGGTTGGGGCTACACCTTC.